This record looks at one T cell receptor beta chain sequence and its context. The antigen remains unidentified. Other nucleotide sequences from this sample produce the same CDR3. Sorted populations were all over 98% pure. V lost 6 bases and J lost 5, with 14 bases in between. The CDR3 contains 14 residues. Germline CDR1 is KGHSH and CDR2 is LQKENI. This entry belongs to a study of beta chain features in type 1 diabetes. For the study at large: Taken together, all samples contributed roughly 100 million examined sorted cells.

Findings of the study overall: Any role of HLA type in TCRB rearrangement remained unresolved here. In type 1 diabetes patients, VDJ junctions had fewer insertions; deletions at these junctions were more frequent.

The whole isolated RNA underwent reverse transcription, so sequencing captured expressed TCRB transcripts. Only in-frame clones appear in the TCRdb table, and some are missing; sequencing was by immunoSEQ multiplex PCR. The data hold about 140,000 clones, with 9% to 10% observed a single time. The TCR sequence derives from a woman between 40 and 55 years old in good health. Material: central memory CD4+ T cells from blood. This rearrangement joins TRBV18 to TRBJ1-5, with a weak D call TRBD1 (5 bases). CDR3 residues: CASSPGGGDQPQHF. In DNA, the CDR3 is TGTGCCAGCTCCCCCGGGGGTGGGGATCAGCCCCAGCATTTT.